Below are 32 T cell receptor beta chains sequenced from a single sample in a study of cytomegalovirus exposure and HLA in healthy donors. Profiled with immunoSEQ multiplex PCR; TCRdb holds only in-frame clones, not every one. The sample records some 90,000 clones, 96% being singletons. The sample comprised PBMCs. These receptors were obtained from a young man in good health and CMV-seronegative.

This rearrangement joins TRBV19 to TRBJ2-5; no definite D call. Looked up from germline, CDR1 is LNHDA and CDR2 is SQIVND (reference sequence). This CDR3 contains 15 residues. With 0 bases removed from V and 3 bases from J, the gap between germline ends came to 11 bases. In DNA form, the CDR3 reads TGTGCCAGTAGTATAGATCGCTCTGCAGAAGAGACCCAGTACTTC. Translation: CASSIDRSAEETQYF.

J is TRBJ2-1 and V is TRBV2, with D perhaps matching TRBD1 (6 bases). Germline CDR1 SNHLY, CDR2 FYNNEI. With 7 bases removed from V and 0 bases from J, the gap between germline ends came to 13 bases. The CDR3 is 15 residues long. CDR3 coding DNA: TGTGCCAGCAAAGGGGGTCTGAGCTCCTACAATGAGCAGTTCTTC. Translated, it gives CASKGGLSSYNEQFF.

CDR3 residues: CASSQTGLAGTGSETQYF. The CDR3 DNA sequence: TGTGCCAGCAGCCAGACAGGACTAGCGGGAACGGGATCTGAGACCCAGTACTTC. The V call is TRBV7-3, the J call TRBJ2-5, with 12 positions matching TRBD2. Per the germline V gene, CDR1 is SGHTA and CDR2 is FQGTGA. The CDR3 contains 18 residues. V gave up 5 bases and J gave up 5 bases; unmatched junction bases: 15. The full variable domain, its missing parts supplied by reference TRBV7-3 and TRBJ2-5, is GAGVSQTPSNKVTEKGKYVELRCDPISGHTALYWYRQSLGQGPEFLIYFQGTGAADDSGLPNDRFFAVRPEGSVSTLKIQRTERGDSAVYLCASSQTGLAGTGSETQYFGPGTRLLVL.

CDR3: CSVATRGDRNTEAFF. CDR3 DNA sequence: TGCAGCGTTGCTACCCGAGGCGACAGGAACACTGAAGCTTTCTTT. The rearrangement links TRBV29-1 to TRBJ1-1; the D gene is possibly TRBD1 (5 bases). Germline V gene lookup returns CDR1 SQVTM and CDR2 ANQGSEA. The CDR3 is 15 amino acids. Trimming pared 4 bases from V and 1 base from J, leaving 16 bases between.

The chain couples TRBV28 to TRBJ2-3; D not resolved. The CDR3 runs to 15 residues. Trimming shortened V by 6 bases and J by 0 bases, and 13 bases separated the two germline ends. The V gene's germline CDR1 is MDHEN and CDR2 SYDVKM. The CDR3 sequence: CASSFPSRSTDTQYF. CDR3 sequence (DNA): TGTGCCAGCAGCTTCCCGAGTCGGAGCACAGATACGCAGTATTTT.

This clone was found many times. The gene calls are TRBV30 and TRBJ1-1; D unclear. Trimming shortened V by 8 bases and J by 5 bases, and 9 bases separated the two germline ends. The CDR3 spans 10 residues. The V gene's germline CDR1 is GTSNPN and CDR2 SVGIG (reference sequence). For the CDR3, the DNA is TGTGCCGGAACGGGGACTGAAGCTTTCTTT. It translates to CAGTGTEAFF.

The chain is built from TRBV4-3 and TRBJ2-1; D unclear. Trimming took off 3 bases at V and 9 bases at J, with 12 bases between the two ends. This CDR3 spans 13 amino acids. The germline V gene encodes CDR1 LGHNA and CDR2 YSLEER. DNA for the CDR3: TGCGCCAGCAGCCAGTCCCTTTCGGGTGAGCAGTTCTTC. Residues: CASSQSLSGEQFF.

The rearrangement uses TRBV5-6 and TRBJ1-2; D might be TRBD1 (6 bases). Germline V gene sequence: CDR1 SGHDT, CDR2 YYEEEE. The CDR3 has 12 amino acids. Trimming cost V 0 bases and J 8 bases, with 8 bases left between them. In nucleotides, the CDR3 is TGTGCCAGCAGCTTGGTCGGACAGGGCTACACCTTC. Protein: CASSLVGQGYTF.

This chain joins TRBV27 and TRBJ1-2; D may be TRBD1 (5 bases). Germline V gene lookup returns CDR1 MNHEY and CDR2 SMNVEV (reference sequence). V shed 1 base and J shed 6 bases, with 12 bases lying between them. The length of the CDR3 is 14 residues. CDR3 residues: CASSLYPGWDGYTF. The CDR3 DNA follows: TGTGCCAGCAGTTTATACCCAGGGTGGGATGGCTACACCTTC.

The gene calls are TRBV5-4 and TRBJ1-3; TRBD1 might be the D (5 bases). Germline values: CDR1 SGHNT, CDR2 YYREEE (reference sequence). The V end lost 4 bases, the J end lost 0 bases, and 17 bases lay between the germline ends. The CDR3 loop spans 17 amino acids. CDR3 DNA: TGTGCCAGCAGCGCCGTTGGGGGACTCGGCTCTGGAAACACCATATATTTT. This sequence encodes CASSAVGGLGSGNTIYF.

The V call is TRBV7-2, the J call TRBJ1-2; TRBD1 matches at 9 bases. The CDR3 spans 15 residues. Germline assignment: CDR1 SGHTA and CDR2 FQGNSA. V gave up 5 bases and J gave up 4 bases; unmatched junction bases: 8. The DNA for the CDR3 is TGTGCCAGCAGCCCATCGACAGGGGGTGGCTATGGCTACACCTTC. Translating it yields CASSPSTGGGYGYTF.

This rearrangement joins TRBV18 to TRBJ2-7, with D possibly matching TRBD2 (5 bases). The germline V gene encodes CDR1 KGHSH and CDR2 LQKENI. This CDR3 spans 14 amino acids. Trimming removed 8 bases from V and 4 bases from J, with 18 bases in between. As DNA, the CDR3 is TGTGCCAGCAGACAAGGGCAAGGGAGTTACGAGCAGTACGTC. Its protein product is CASRQGQGSYEQYV.

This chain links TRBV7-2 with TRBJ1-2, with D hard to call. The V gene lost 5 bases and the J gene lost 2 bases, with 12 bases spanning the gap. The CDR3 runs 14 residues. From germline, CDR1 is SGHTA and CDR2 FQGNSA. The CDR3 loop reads CASSREAFNYGYTF. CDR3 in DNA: TGTGCCAGCAGCCGTGAGGCCTTCAACTATGGCTACACCTTC.

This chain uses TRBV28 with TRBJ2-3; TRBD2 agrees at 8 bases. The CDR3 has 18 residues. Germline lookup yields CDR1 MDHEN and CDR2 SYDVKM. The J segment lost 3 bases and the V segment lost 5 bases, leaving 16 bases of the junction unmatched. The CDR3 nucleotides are TGTGCCAGCAGTACCAACCGTCTCGGGAGGGTGGGAACAGATACGCAGTATTTT. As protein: CASSTNRLGRVGTDTQYF.

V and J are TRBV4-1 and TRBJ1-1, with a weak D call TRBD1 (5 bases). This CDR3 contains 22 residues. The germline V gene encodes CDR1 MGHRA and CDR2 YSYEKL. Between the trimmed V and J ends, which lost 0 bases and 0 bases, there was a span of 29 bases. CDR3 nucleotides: TGCGCCAGCAGCCAAGATATGGTCCAGGGAAGATGGGGAGGGGAAATGAACACTGAAGCTTTCTTT. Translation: CASSQDMVQGRWGGEMNTEAFF.

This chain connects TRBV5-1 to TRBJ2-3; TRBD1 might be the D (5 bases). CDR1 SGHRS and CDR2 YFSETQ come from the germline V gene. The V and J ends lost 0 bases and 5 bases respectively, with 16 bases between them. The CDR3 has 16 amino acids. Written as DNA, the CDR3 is TGCGCCAGCAGCTTGGAGGCCAGGGCCCTTGGAGATACGCAGTATTTT. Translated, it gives CASSLEARALGDTQYF. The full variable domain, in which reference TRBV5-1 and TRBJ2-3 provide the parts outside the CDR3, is KAGVTQTPRYLIKTRGQQVTLSCSPISGHRSVSWYQQTPGQGLQFLFEYFSETQRNKGNFPGRFSGRQFSNSRSEMNVSTLELGDSALYLCASSLEARALGDTQYFGPGTRLTVL.

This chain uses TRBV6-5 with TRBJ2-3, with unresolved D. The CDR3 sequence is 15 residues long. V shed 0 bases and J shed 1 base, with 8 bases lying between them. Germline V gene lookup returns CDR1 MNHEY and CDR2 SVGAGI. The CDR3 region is CASSYSPQGTDTQYF. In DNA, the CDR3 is TGTGCCAGCAGTTACTCCCCGCAGGGCACAGATACGCAGTATTTT.

CDR3 loop: CASSQVQGGDTEAFF. DNA of the CDR3: TGCGCCAGCAGCCAGGTACAGGGGGGGGACACTGAAGCTTTCTTT. The chain links TRBV4-1 to TRBJ1-1, with 8 nucleotides matching TRBD1. Germline CDR1 MGHRA, CDR2 YSYEKL. With 3 bases clipped from V and 3 bases from J, the junction kept 6 bases outside the gene matches. The CDR3 runs 15 residues.

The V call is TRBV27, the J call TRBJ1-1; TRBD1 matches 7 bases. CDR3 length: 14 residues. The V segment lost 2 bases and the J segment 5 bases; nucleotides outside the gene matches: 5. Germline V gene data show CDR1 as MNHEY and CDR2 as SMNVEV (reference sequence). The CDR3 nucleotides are TGTGCCAGCAGTTTAAATAGGGGGCGGACTGAAGCTTTCTTT. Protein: CASSLNRGRTEAFF.

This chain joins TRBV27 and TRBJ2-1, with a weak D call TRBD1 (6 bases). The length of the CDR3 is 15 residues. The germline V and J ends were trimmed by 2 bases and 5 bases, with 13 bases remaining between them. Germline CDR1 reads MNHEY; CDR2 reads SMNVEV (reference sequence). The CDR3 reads CASSLAGVIDNEQFF. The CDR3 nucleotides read TGTGCCAGCAGTTTAGCAGGGGTCATCGACAATGAGCAGTTCTTC.

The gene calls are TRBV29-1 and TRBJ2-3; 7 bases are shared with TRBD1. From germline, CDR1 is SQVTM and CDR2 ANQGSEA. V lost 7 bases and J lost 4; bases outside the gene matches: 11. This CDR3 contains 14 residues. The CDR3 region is CSAYSRGNADTQYF. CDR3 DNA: TGCAGCGCTTATTCCAGGGGGAATGCAGATACGCAGTATTTT.

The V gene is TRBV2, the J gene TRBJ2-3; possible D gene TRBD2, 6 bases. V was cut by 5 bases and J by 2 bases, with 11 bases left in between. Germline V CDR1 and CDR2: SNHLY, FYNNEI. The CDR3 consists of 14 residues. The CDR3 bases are TGTGCCAGCAGTCCGGAGGGTTACACAGATACGCAGTATTTT. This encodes CASSPEGYTDTQYF.

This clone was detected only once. CDR3 in amino acids: CASSLTLVDEQFF. In nucleotides, the CDR3 is TGTGCCAGCAGCTTAACGTTAGTCGATGAGCAGTTCTTC. V is TRBV7-6 and J is TRBJ2-1, with D hard to call. The CDR3 covers 13 residues. Germline V gives CDR1 SGHVS, CDR2 FNYEAQ. V was shortened by 2 bases and J by 8 bases, with 10 bases between the two germline ends.

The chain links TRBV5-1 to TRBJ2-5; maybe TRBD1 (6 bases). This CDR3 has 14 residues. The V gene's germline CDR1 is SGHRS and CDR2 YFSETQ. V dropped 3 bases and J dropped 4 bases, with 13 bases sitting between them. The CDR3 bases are TGCGCCAGCAGCTCCTCAGGGGAGTCAGAGACCCAGTACTTC. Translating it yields CASSSSGESETQYF.

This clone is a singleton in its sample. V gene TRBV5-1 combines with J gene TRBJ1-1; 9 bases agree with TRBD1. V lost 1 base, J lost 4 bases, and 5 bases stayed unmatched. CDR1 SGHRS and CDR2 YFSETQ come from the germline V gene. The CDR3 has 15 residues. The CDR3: CASSLIVQGATEAFF. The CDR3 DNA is TGCGCCAGCAGCTTGATAGTACAGGGGGCCACTGAAGCTTTCTTT. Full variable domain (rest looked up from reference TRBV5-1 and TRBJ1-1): KAGVTQTPRYLIKTRGQQVTLSCSPISGHRSVSWYQQTPGQGLQFLFEYFSETQRNKGNFPGRFSGRQFSNSRSEMNVSTLELGDSALYLCASSLIVQGATEAFFGQGTRLTVV.

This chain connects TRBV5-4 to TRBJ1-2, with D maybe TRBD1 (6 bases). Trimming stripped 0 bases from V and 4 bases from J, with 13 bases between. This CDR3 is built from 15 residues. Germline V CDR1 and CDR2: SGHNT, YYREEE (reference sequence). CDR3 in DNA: TGTGCCAGCAGCTTGGACCAGGGGCTGCGCTATGGCTACACCTTC. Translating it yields CASSLDQGLRYGYTF.

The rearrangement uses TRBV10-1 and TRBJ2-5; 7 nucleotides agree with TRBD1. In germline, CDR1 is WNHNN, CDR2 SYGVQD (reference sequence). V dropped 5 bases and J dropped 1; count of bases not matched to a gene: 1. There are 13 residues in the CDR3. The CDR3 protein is CASSYRGQETQYF. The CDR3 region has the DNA TGCGCCAGCAGTTACAGGGGCCAAGAGACCCAGTACTTC.

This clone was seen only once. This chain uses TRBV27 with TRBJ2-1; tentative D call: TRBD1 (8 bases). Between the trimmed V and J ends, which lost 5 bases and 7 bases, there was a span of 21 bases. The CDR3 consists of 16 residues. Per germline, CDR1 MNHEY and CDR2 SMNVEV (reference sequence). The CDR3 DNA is TGTGCCAGCAGTCCACAGGGGGGGGCGTATGGAAATGAGCAGTTCTTC. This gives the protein CASSPQGGAYGNEQFF.

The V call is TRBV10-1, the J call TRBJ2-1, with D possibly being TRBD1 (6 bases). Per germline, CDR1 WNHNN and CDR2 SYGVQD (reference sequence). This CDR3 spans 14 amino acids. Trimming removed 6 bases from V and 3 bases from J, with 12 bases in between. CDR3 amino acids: CASSSGTYYNEQFF. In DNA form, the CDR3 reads TGCGCCAGCAGCTCGGGGACATACTACAATGAGCAGTTCTTC.

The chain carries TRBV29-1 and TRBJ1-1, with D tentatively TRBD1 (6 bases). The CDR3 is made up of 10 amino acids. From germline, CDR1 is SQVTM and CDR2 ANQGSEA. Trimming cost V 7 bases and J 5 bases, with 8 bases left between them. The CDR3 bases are TGCAGCGGCCAGGGGACTGAAGCTTTCTTT. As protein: CSGQGTEAFF.

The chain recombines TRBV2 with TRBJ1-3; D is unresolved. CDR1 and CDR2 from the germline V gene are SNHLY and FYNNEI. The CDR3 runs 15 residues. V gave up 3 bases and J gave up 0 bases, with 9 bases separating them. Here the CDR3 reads CASSDLSSSGNTIYF. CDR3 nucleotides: TGTGCCAGCAGTGACCTCTCCAGCTCTGGAAACACCATATATTTT.

CDR3 protein: CASRMEASGSHTQYF. CDR3 sequence (DNA): TGTGCCAGCAGAATGGAAGCTAGCGGGTCCCATACGCAGTATTTT. V is TRBV7-9 and J is TRBJ2-3, with 8 bases that match TRBD2. With 6 bases clipped from V and 7 bases from J, the junction kept 12 bases outside the gene matches. CDR1 SEHNR and CDR2 FQNEAQ come from the germline V gene (reference sequence). The CDR3 spans 15 residues.